This T cell receptor (beta chain) emerged from a study of neoadjuvant nivolumab and ipilimumab in lung cancer. The overall study: The combination arm added day-1 ipilimumab 1 mg/kg to nivolumab 3 mg/kg on days 1, 15, 29.

The germline V gene has CDR1 SGHTA and CDR2 FQGNSA. The V end was cut by 5 bases, the J end by 7 bases, with 12 bases between. This CDR3 has 13 residues. This clone was seen only a few times. Profiled with immunoSEQ multiplex PCR; TCRdb holds only in-frame clones, not every one. This sample has more than 8,500 clones, with roughly four fifths found just once. V gene TRBV7-2 combines with J gene TRBJ1-5; D may be TRBD1 (6 bases). The material was tumor tissue, obtained after neoadjuvant nivolumab, alone or with ipilimumab, at or shortly before surgery. This sequence originates from an adult with non-small cell lung cancer. Some clones in this sample may be carry-over from other donors' samples. CDR3 coding DNA: TGTGCCAGCAGCCGACAGGAGGACCAGCCCCAGCATTTT. Amino acid sequence: CASSRQEDQPQHF.